Listed here are 17 T cell receptor beta chains from one sample, sequenced in a study of cytomegalovirus exposure and HLA in healthy donors (dated by TCRdb to between 2016 and 2019). Library preparation employed the immunoSEQ multiplex PCR assay. A mixture of 60 forward primers for TCR Vbeta segments and 13 reverse primers for TCR Jbeta segments was used in the multiplex PCR. The table was pulled from immuneACCESS by TCRdb, which kept in-frame rearrangements only. Such tables lose some clones; where checked, under half of the loss comes from unresolved V genes, and the rest has no known cause. The sample table records roughly 72,000 clones; under 85% of these occur just once. The top ten hold around 22% of the sample. Material: PBMCs. These receptors originate from a middle-aged woman in good health and CMV-seropositive.

The gene calls are TRBV28 and TRBJ1-1; D gene ambiguous. V lost 2 bases and J lost 7, with 11 bases in between. Germline CDR1 reads MDHEN; CDR2 reads SYDVKM. This CDR3 contains 13 residues. The CDR3 sequence is CASSLISDFEAFF. For the CDR3, the DNA is TGTGCCAGCAGTTTAATCTCGGACTTTGAAGCTTTCTTT.

The chain couples TRBV6-5 to TRBJ2-7; no definite D call. The CDR3 is 12 residues long. Trimming shortened V by 8 bases and J by 7 bases, and 15 bases separated the two germline ends. The germline V gene has CDR1 MNHEY and CDR2 SVGAGI. CDR3 amino acids: CASSNYPMEQYF. As DNA, the CDR3 is TGTGCCAGCTCGAACTACCCCATGGAGCAGTACTTC.

The CDR3 loop is CASTAGDRNTEAFF. The CDR3 DNA sequence: TGTGCCAGCACCGCAGGGGATAGGAACACTGAAGCTTTCTTT. This chain joins TRBV7-9 and TRBJ1-1; weak D call: TRBD1 (6 bases). Trimming pared 7 bases from V and 1 base from J, leaving 13 bases between. The CDR3 consists of 14 residues. The germline CDR1 and CDR2 sequences are SEHNR and FQNEAQ (reference sequence).

A remark on this clone: Because the CDR3's place on the DNA is in doubt, the DNA is left out and the CDR3 is given as listed by TCRdb. The V call is TRBV7-5, the J call TRBJ1-5. TRBV7-5 constitutes a pseudogene. The CDR3 is 15 residues long, ends included. The CDR3 loop reads CVRSLVGGGNQPQHF.

This sequence joins TRBV5-1 and TRBJ2-3, with a tentative D call TRBD1 (5 bases). Trimming took off 0 bases at V and 0 bases at J, with 8 bases between the two ends. There are 15 residues in the CDR3. Germline values: CDR1 SGHRS, CDR2 YFSETQ. CDR3 DNA: TGCGCCAGCAGCTTGGAGGGGTCTAGCACAGATACGCAGTATTTT. This codes for CASSLEGSSTDTQYF. Supplemented by reference TRBV5-1 and TRBJ2-3, the full variable domain reads KAGVTQTPRYLIKTRGQQVTLSCSPISGHRSVSWYQQTPGQGLQFLFEYFSETQRNKGNFPGRFSGRQFSNSRSEMNVSTLELGDSALYLCASSLEGSSTDTQYFGPGTRLTVL.

This clone turned up a few times. The rearrangement joins TRBV28 to TRBJ1-1; D remains ambiguous. Per germline, CDR1 MDHEN and CDR2 SYDVKM. The CDR3 sequence is 13 residues long. V dropped 8 bases and J dropped 9 bases, with 19 bases sitting between them. CDR3 DNA sequence: TGTGCCAGCGGTGAAGACGTCGGGGTGAAAGCTTTCTTT. Translation gives CASGEDVGVKAFF.

V gene TRBV6-5 combines with J gene TRBJ1-5; possibly TRBD1 for D (5 bases). Germline V gene data show CDR1 as MNHEY and CDR2 as SVGAGI. CDR3 size: 15 residues. V lost 0 bases to trimming and J lost 7 bases, with 13 bases between them. The CDR3 bases are TGTGCCAGCAGTTACTCGGCCAGGGCGCGGCAGCCCCAGCATTTT. This gives the protein CASSYSARARQPQHF.

This clone was observed a single time. Written as DNA, the CDR3 is TGTGCCTGGGGACCCCCAGGGCTAGCGGGGTCCACAGATACGCAGTATTTT. Translated: CAWGPPGLAGSTDTQYF. The chain has TRBV30 and TRBJ2-3; 9 bases line up with TRBD2. This CDR3 spans 17 amino acids. Germline loops: CDR1 GTSNPN, CDR2 SVGIG (reference sequence). V trimming: 5 bases; J trimming: 2 bases; junction bases outside the gene matches: 14.

This rearrangement joins TRBV6-1 to TRBJ2-3; TRBD2 matches 10 bases. The CDR3 length is 17 residues. CDR1 MNHNS and CDR2 SASEGT come from the germline V gene. V shed 3 bases and J 0 bases; nucleotides not matched to a gene: 6. CDR3 in DNA: TGTGCCAGCAGTGAGCGACTAGCGGGTACTAGCACAGATACGCAGTATTTT. Translating it yields CASSERLAGTSTDTQYF.

V and J are TRBV5-1 and TRBJ1-6; the D is unclear. This CDR3 spans 16 amino acids. The V and J ends lost 2 bases and 0 bases respectively, with 9 bases between them. Germline V CDR1 and CDR2: SGHRS, YFSETQ. In DNA form, the CDR3 reads TGCGCCAGCAGCTTTACAGCAAGCTCCTATAATTCACCCCTCCACTTT. Protein product: CASSFTASSYNSPLHF.

J is TRBJ2-2 and V is TRBV14, with 7 nucleotides matching TRBD2. Germline lookup yields CDR1 SGHDN and CDR2 FVKESK. This CDR3 is built from 18 residues. V lost 0 bases to trimming and J lost 2 bases; unmatched junction nucleotides: 9. The CDR3 here is CASSQEARDYRNTGELFF. The CDR3 DNA reads as TGTGCCAGCAGCCAAGAGGCCCGGGACTATCGAAACACCGGGGAGCTGTTTTTT.

The chain carries TRBV27 and TRBJ1-1; no firm D call. This CDR3 contains 14 residues. Germline V gene lookup returns CDR1 MNHEY and CDR2 SMNVEV (reference sequence). V dropped 4 bases and J dropped 5 bases, with 14 bases sitting between them. CDR3 protein: CASSSLGVRTEAFF. CDR3 DNA sequence: TGTGCCAGCAGTTCCCTAGGCGTGCGGACTGAAGCTTTCTTT.

The rearrangement uses TRBV20-1 and TRBJ1-2; D gene ambiguous. CDR3 length equals 11 residues. Germline CDR1 DFQATT, CDR2 SNEGSKA (reference sequence). With 4 bases removed from V and 8 bases from J, the gap between germline ends came to 11 bases. The CDR3 DNA sequence: TGCAGTGCTATTGAGGGTACGGGCTACACCTTC. Protein: CSAIEGTGYTF.

V is TRBV6-1 and J is TRBJ1-5, with TRBD1 identical over 8 bases. V lost 2 bases and J lost 2; bases outside the gene matches: 8. The CDR3 is 17 amino acids. CDR1 is MNHNS, CDR2 SASEGT, per germline. The CDR3, as DNA: TGTGCCAGCAGTGAATCCCTAACAGGGGGTGGCAATCAGCCCCAGCATTTT. This codes for CASSESLTGGGNQPQHF.

V is TRBV5-4 and J is TRBJ2-7; D may be TRBD2 (6 bases). Germline CDR1 is SGHNT and CDR2 is YYREEE (reference sequence). V shed 5 bases and J shed 2 bases, with 11 bases lying between them. This CDR3 contains 13 residues. As DNA, the CDR3 is TGTGCCAGCAGTCGGGACTTCGCCTACGAGCAGTACTTC. It yields the protein CASSRDFAYEQYF.

The chain carries TRBV12-5 and TRBJ2-1; tentatively, D is TRBD2 (6 bases). Per germline, CDR1 LGHNT and CDR2 FRNRAP. The CDR3 length is 15 residues. Trimming left V 4 bases short and J 4 bases short, with 14 bases between. DNA for the CDR3: TGTGCTAGTGGTTGGGCTACCGGGACTTACAATGAGCAGTTCTTC. It translates to CASGWATGTYNEQFF.

This clone showed up just a few times. CDR3 loop: CAPPTQYF. CDR3 DNA: TGTGCCCCTCCTACGCAGTATTTT. This chain links TRBV28 with TRBJ2-3; D gene unclear. CDR1 and CDR2 (germline): MDHEN, SYDVKM. Trimming took off 11 bases at V and 8 bases at J, with 5 bases between the two ends. This CDR3 spans 8 amino acids.